Shown below are 27 T cell receptor beta chains from a single sample sequenced in a study of OX40 agonist ivuxolimab in advanced cancers. Sequencing was performed with immunoSEQ multiplex PCR; in TCRdb, only in-frame clones are kept and a portion is missing. The sample contains more than 45,000 clones, over 65% of which appear only once. The material was CD4+ or CD8+ T cells sorted from blood, obtained in a trial of the OX40 agonist ivuxolimab. Source of these receptors: an adult with an advanced solid tumor such as melanoma, head and neck, liver or kidney cancer.

This rearrangement joins TRBV19 to TRBJ1-1, with a tentative D call TRBD1 (5 bases). Germline V gene data show CDR1 as LNHDA and CDR2 as SQIVND (reference sequence). V was shortened by 3 bases and J by 6 bases, with 14 bases between the two germline ends. The CDR3 consists of 14 residues. The CDR3 DNA reads TGTGCCAGTAGTATGTCCAGGGAAGGATCTGAAGCTTTCTTT. The encoded protein is CASSMSREGSEAFF.

The CDR3 reads CASRAGRETQYF. CDR3 DNA: TGTGCCAGCAGAGCGGGGCGGGAGACCCAGTACTTC. V usage is TRBV6-1 and J usage is TRBJ2-5, with 7 nucleotides matching TRBD2. The CDR3 has 12 residues. J gave up 5 bases and V 6 bases, and 3 bases lay outside the gene matches. From germline, CDR1 is MNHNS and CDR2 SASEGT.

The chain has TRBV30 and TRBJ1-2; 10 nucleotides match TRBD1. This CDR3 comprises 13 residues. Per germline, CDR1 GTSNPN and CDR2 SVGIG (reference sequence). With 4 bases clipped from V and 4 bases from J, the junction kept 3 bases outside the gene matches. Written as DNA, the CDR3 is TGTGCCTGGACCCGGACAGGGGGCTATGGCTACACCTTC. Amino acids: CAWTRTGGYGYTF. Using reference TRBV30 and TRBJ1-2 for the parts outside the CDR3, the full variable domain is SQTIHQWPATLVQPVGSPLSLECTVEGTSNPNLYWYRQAAGRGLQLLFYSVGIGQISSEVPQNLSASRPQDRQFILSSKKLLLSDSGFYLCAWTRTGGYGYTFGSGTRLTVV.

V usage is TRBV18 and J usage is TRBJ2-5; D gene ambiguous. Germline lookup yields CDR1 KGHSH and CDR2 LQKENI. With 1 base removed from V and 5 bases from J, the gap between germline ends came to 8 bases. The CDR3 has 13 amino acids. The CDR3 loop reads CASSPQDRETQYF. The DNA of the CDR3 is TGTGCCAGCTCACCACAAGACCGGGAGACCCAGTACTTC.

The genes are TRBV7-8 and TRBJ1-1; the D gene is possibly TRBD1 (6 bases). The CDR3 covers 15 residues. V shed 1 base and J shed 2 bases, with 11 bases lying between them. The germline gives CDR1 SGHVS, CDR2 FQNEAQ. CDR3: CASSLGIGGNTEAFF. Written as DNA, the CDR3 is TGTGCCAGCAGCTTAGGGATCGGGGGCAACACTGAAGCTTTCTTT. The variable domain in full, with the rest retrieved from reference TRBV7-8 and TRBJ1-1, is GAGVSQSPRYKVAKRGQDVALRCDPISGHVSLFWYQQALGQGPEFLTYFQNEAQLDKSGLPSDRFFAERPEGSVSTLKIQRTQQEDSAVYLCASSLGIGGNTEAFFGQGTRLTVV.

This chain uses TRBV9 with TRBJ1-3, with D unclear. CDR1 SGDLS and CDR2 YYNGEE come from the germline V gene. V shed 0 bases and J shed 0 bases, with 7 bases lying between them. The CDR3 extends over 15 amino acids. This CDR3 is CASSVEGHSGNTIYF. As DNA, the CDR3 is TGTGCCAGCAGCGTAGAAGGTCACTCTGGAAACACCATATATTTT.

This chain connects TRBV10-3 to TRBJ1-4; no definite D call. The CDR3 runs to 13 residues. The V gene lost 8 bases and the J gene lost 8 bases, with 15 bases spanning the gap. Per the germline V gene, CDR1 is ENHRY and CDR2 is SYGVKD. CDR3 sequence reads: CAIGGPEGEKLFF. The CDR3 DNA follows: TGTGCCATCGGAGGGCCCGAGGGCGAAAAACTGTTTTTT.

The rearrangement links TRBV2 to TRBJ1-1; no clear D gene. Germline CDR1 and CDR2: SNHLY and FYNNEI. The germline V and J ends were trimmed by 5 bases and 3 bases, with 10 bases remaining between them. The CDR3 covers 13 residues. The chain's CDR3 is CASSPLGHTEAFF. Written as DNA, the CDR3 is TGTGCCAGCAGTCCGTTAGGCCACACTGAAGCTTTCTTT.

This clone is a singleton in its sample. The chain carries TRBV9 and TRBJ1-5; possibly TRBD1 for D (5 bases). Trimming shortened V by 4 bases and J by 2 bases, and 13 bases separated the two germline ends. The CDR3 runs 15 residues. CDR1 is SGDLS, CDR2 YYNGEE, per germline. The CDR3 loop is CASSPEPGGNQPQHF. The DNA of the CDR3 is TGTGCCAGCAGCCCGGAGCCGGGGGGCAATCAGCCCCAGCATTTT. The whole variable domain, remainder taken from reference TRBV9 and TRBJ1-5, is DSGVTQTPKHLITATGQRVTLRCSPRSGDLSVYWYQQSLDQGLQFLIQYYNGEERAKGNILERFSAQQFPDLHSELNLSSLELGDSALYFCASSPEPGGNQPQHFGDGTRLSIL.

V gene TRBV6-4 combines with J gene TRBJ2-7, with TRBD1 matching 7 bases. The CDR3 runs to 17 residues. V shed 6 bases, J shed 5 bases, and the junction held 19 bases outside the gene matches. Germline-derived CDR1 and CDR2 are MRHNA and SNTAGT. The CDR3 DNA reads as TGTGCCAGCAGCGGGACGACACAGGGGCTGAGGGGGAACGAGCAGTACTTC. It translates to CASSGTTQGLRGNEQYF.

The chain employs TRBV7-9 and TRBJ1-1; no definite D call. V dropped 5 bases and J dropped 5 bases, with 6 bases sitting between them. CDR1 is SEHNR and CDR2 is FQNEAQ in the germline V gene (reference sequence). CDR3 length: 11 residues. Here the CDR3 reads CASSAQTEAFF. CDR3 DNA: TGTGCCAGCAGCGCGCAGACTGAAGCTTTCTTT.

The chain couples TRBV25-1 to TRBJ2-7; 7 positions match TRBD1. This CDR3 region has 14 residues. Per germline, CDR1 MGHDK and CDR2 SYGVNS. The trim removed 7 bases at V and 7 bases at J, leaving 13 bases unmatched. CDR3 nucleotide sequence: TGTGCCAGCACTGTAGGGGGCGCCCCGTGGGAGCAGTACTTC. Its protein product is CASTVGGAPWEQYF.

The chain recombines TRBV5-6 with TRBJ2-5, with unresolved D. Germline V gene sequence: CDR1 SGHDT, CDR2 YYEEEE. The CDR3 contains 14 residues. The germline V and J ends were trimmed by 4 bases and 3 bases, with 13 bases remaining between them. The CDR3 DNA reads as TGTGCCAGCAGCCCCGAATCGGGTGAAGAGACCCAGTACTTC. It codes for CASSPESGEETQYF.

The chain is built from TRBV6-4 and TRBJ2-3, with 12 bases aligning to TRBD2. Germline V lookup: CDR1 MRHNA, CDR2 SNTAGT. This CDR3 has 14 amino acids. Germline trimming cut 8 bases from V and 5 bases from J; bases unmatched to any gene: 5. As DNA, the CDR3 is TGTGCCAGCTCTAGCGGGGGGGCCGGAGATACGCAGTATTTT. Translating gives CASSSGGAGDTQYF.

The chain recombines TRBV6-4 with TRBJ1-6; D call uncertain. Germline V gives CDR1 MRHNA, CDR2 SNTAGT. This CDR3 is built from 16 residues. V lost 0 bases and J lost 4, with 10 bases in between. CDR3 bases: TGTGCCAGCAGTGACTCGGAGGATTTTTATAATTCACCCCTCCACTTT. The encoded protein is CASSDSEDFYNSPLHF.

The chain joins TRBV7-3 to TRBJ2-7, with D perhaps matching TRBD2 (6 bases). Trimming left V 0 bases short and J 3 bases short, with 12 bases between. Germline V CDR1 and CDR2: SGHTA, FQGTGA. The CDR3 contains 15 residues. The CDR3 region has the DNA TGTGCCAGCAGCTTAACTGGGGTGGAGGGCTACGAGCAGTACTTC. Translated, it gives CASSLTGVEGYEQYF.

Only one count was recorded for this clone. CDR3 DNA sequence: TGTGCCAGCAGCTTTCAGCGGGGCACAGATACGCAGTATTTT. It specifies CASSFQRGTDTQYF. The rearrangement uses TRBV7-2 and TRBJ2-3, with D possibly being TRBD2 (6 bases). V was shortened by 3 bases and J by 1 base, with 8 bases between the two germline ends. Germline values: CDR1 SGHTA, CDR2 FQGNSA. The CDR3 is 14 amino acids.

The V gene is TRBV4-3, the J gene TRBJ2-3; 7 bases fit TRBD1. Losses at the gene ends were 4 bases for V and 0 bases for J; bases not matched to a gene: 7. The CDR3 loop spans 16 amino acids. Per germline, CDR1 LGHNA and CDR2 YSLEER. Here the CDR3 DNA reads TGCGCCAGCAGCCCGACAGGGATCCTTAGCACAGATACGCAGTATTTT. It yields the protein CASSPTGILSTDTQYF.

The chain combines TRBV5-1 with TRBJ2-7, with 9 bases fitting TRBD2. Germline loops: CDR1 SGHRS, CDR2 YFSETQ. The CDR3 runs 15 residues. The ends lost 2 bases at V and 4 bases at J; junction bases unmatched: 7. The CDR3 here is CASSLLAGGQYEQYF. For the CDR3, the DNA is TGCGCCAGCAGCTTACTTGCGGGGGGGCAATACGAGCAGTACTTC.

V gene TRBV4-3 combines with J gene TRBJ1-4; no firm D call. Germline CDR1 is LGHNA and CDR2 is YSLEER. V was clipped by 2 bases and J by 7 bases, with 8 bases between them. This CDR3 is built from 13 residues. The CDR3 DNA reads as TGCGCCAGCAGCCAATCCGGTGGTGAAAAACTGTTTTTT. It codes for CASSQSGGEKLFF.

The rearrangement uses TRBV2 and TRBJ2-6, with 9 bases that match TRBD2. V was pared by 6 bases and J by 0 bases, with 6 bases of the junction left unmatched. Germline V gene lookup returns CDR1 SNHLY and CDR2 FYNNEI. The length of the CDR3 is 17 residues. CDR3 coding DNA: TGTGCCAGCAGCCCTAGCGGGGCCCGCTCTGGGGCCAACGTCCTGACTTTC. As protein: CASSPSGARSGANVLTF.

The CDR3 nucleotides are TGTGCCAGCAGTTACGGGGGCACCACAGATACGCAGTATTTT. Its protein is CASSYGGTTDTQYF. The chain couples TRBV6-5 to TRBJ2-3; maybe TRBD1 (6 bases). V was clipped by 2 bases and J by 2 bases, with 8 bases between them. Germline CDR1 and CDR2: MNHEY and SVGAGI. CDR3 length: 14 residues.

The chain uses TRBV11-2 and TRBJ1-2; no reliable D call. The CDR3 has 12 amino acids. V was shortened by 5 bases and J by 1 base, with 5 bases between the two germline ends. Germline V lookup: CDR1 SGHAT, CDR2 FQNNGV. CDR3 residues: CASSGFNYGYTF. The CDR3 DNA sequence: TGTGCCAGCAGCGGTTTTAACTATGGCTACACCTTC.

This clone was observed a handful of times. The chain joins TRBV5-4 to TRBJ2-6; D is ambiguous. The CDR3 has 16 amino acids. CDR1 is SGHNT and CDR2 is YYREEE in the germline V gene (reference sequence). The ends were cut back, 3 bases at V and 0 bases at J, with 10 bases in the middle. The CDR3 DNA follows: TGTGCCAGCAGCTATCAACTCCGCTCTGGGGCCAACGTCCTGACTTTC. Its translation is CASSYQLRSGANVLTF.

The CDR3 protein is CASSLAQTSGGTDTQYF. The CDR3 DNA reads as TGTGCCAGCAGCTTAGCCCAGACTAGCGGGGGGACAGATACGCAGTATTTT. The chain employs TRBV7-9 and TRBJ2-3, with 13 nucleotides matching TRBD2. V lost 0 bases, J lost 3 bases, and 3 bases stayed unmatched. The germline CDR1 and CDR2 sequences are SEHNR and FQNEAQ (reference sequence). The CDR3 runs to 17 residues.

This chain uses TRBV11-2 with TRBJ2-5; 9 bases are shared with TRBD2. The CDR3 covers 14 residues. The J segment lost 2 bases and the V segment lost 3 bases, leaving 1 base of the junction unmatched. In germline, CDR1 is SGHAT, CDR2 FQNNGV. The CDR3 DNA sequence: TGTGCCAGCAGCTTTACTAGCGGGCAAGAGACCCAGTACTTC. It is translated as CASSFTSGQETQYF.

The gene calls are TRBV6-5 and TRBJ1-2, with a possible D match to TRBD1 (6 bases). The ends were cut back, 6 bases at V and 3 bases at J, with 11 bases in the middle. This CDR3 has 13 amino acids. In germline, CDR1 is MNHEY, CDR2 SVGAGI. In nucleotides, the CDR3 is TGTGCCAGCAGCTCCCACAGGGACTATGGCTACACCTTC. Translation gives CASSSHRDYGYTF.